This T cell receptor (beta chain) was recorded in a study of graft-versus-host responses after intestinal transplantation. Study overall: The whole recipient group had anti-thymocyte globulin induction followed by tacrolimus and steroids for about three years. Findings and limits, study-wide: Graft-donor T cell macrochimerism coincided with high graft-versus-host to host-versus-graft clonal ratios in allografts. The marrow of recipients harbored GvH clones, and ileum or blood showed some of them first.

CDR3 size: 14 residues. Germline V CDR1 and CDR2: MNHNY, SVGAGI (reference sequence). V gave up 6 bases and J gave up 2 bases, with 14 bases separating them. Comments on this clone: Its antigen is unidentified.

The table came from immunoSEQ multiplex PCR; TCRdb's copy has only in-frame clones and leaves some out. The sample includes approximately 71,000 clones, roughly nine tenths of them seen just once. The input for sequencing was unstimulated CD8+ T cells sorted from spleen or lymph node cells, taken before intestinal transplant. This clonotype originated in a human donor who received an intestinal transplant. J is TRBJ2-7 and V is TRBV6-6; D call uncertain. CDR3 in amino acids: CASSGSGQPYEQYF. The CDR3 DNA reads as TGTGCCAGCAGCGGTAGTGGGCAGCCCTACGAGCAGTACTTC.